The 20 T cell receptor beta chains below were found in one sample sequenced in a study of T cell changes during pregnancy in multiple sclerosis. Profiled with immunoSEQ multiplex PCR; TCRdb holds only in-frame clones, not every one. The table lists some 20,000 clones, 88% of them singletons. Sequenced here: CD4+ T cells from peripheral blood mononuclear cells, sampled in the first trimester of pregnancy. Receptor source: a female donor in good health, enrolled as a control in a pregnancy study.

This clone has a handful of counts. This chain joins TRBV6-6 and TRBJ2-1; D not certain. This CDR3 spans 14 amino acids. The germline gives CDR1 MNHNY, CDR2 SVGAGI (reference sequence). Trimming took 5 bases from V and 6 from J, leaving 14 bases between them. The CDR3, as DNA: TGTGCCAGCAGTCAAACTTCTCTAGTCAATGAGCAGTTCTTC. Translation: CASSQTSLVNEQFF.

CDR3 bases: TGTGCCATCAGTGAGATGAAACAGACCTACACCTTC. Translating gives CAISEMKQTYTF. The V gene is TRBV10-3, the J gene TRBJ1-2; D is undetermined. From germline, CDR1 is ENHRY and CDR2 SYGVKD. Trimming cost V 2 bases and J 10 bases, with 11 bases left between them. The CDR3 sequence is 12 residues long.

V usage is TRBV19 and J usage is TRBJ1-1; tentative D call: TRBD1 (6 bases). CDR3 length equals 13 residues. Per germline, CDR1 LNHDA and CDR2 SQIVND (reference sequence). The CDR3 bases are TGTGCGAGCGGGACAAACTTGAACACTGAAGCTTTCTTT. Its translation: CASGTNLNTEAFF.

The chain employs TRBV7-9 and TRBJ2-3; D remains ambiguous. V lost 4 bases, J lost 6 bases, and 14 bases lay in between. This CDR3 contains 14 residues. The germline gives CDR1 SEHNR, CDR2 FQNEAQ (reference sequence). The CDR3 sequence: CASSSPLGSDTQYF. DNA for the CDR3: TGTGCCAGCAGCTCCCCCCTAGGCTCGGATACGCAGTATTTT.

The CDR3 sequence: CASRPGLAGAYNEQFF. As DNA, the CDR3 is TGTGCCAGCAGGCCCGGACTAGCGGGAGCCTACAATGAGCAGTTCTTC. This rearrangement joins TRBV6-6 to TRBJ2-1, with TRBD2 matching 13 bases. The CDR3 sequence is 16 residues long. Per the germline V gene, CDR1 is MNHNY and CDR2 is SVGAGI (reference sequence). V shed 6 bases and J 2 bases; nucleotides not matched to a gene: 4.

The sample holds a few counts of this clone. The chain carries TRBV30 and TRBJ1-1; no reliable D call. V was cut by 3 bases and J by 5 bases, with 19 bases left in between. This CDR3 contains 15 residues. Germline lookup yields CDR1 GTSNPN and CDR2 SVGIG (reference sequence). In DNA, the CDR3 is TGTGCCTGGAGCCTGCGGGCAGGAGGTAATACTGAAGCTTTCTTT. This translates into CAWSLRAGGNTEAFF.

This rearrangement joins TRBV27 to TRBJ1-1, with a possible D match to TRBD1 (6 bases). Trimming stripped 5 bases from V and 11 bases from J, with 18 bases between. The CDR3 contains 13 residues. From germline, CDR1 is MNHEY and CDR2 SMNVEV (reference sequence). This CDR3 reads CASSPGTPFGAFF. The CDR3, as DNA: TGTGCCAGCAGTCCCGGGACACCCTTTGGGGCTTTCTTT.

The chain recombines TRBV5-1 with TRBJ2-7; 9 bases agree with TRBD1. The CDR3 totals 18 residues. J lost 0 bases, V lost 7 bases, and 17 bases had no gene match. Germline V CDR1 and CDR2: SGHRS, YFSETQ. CDR3 nucleotide sequence: TGCGCCAGCCCCAGTATGACAGGGGGTGGGGTTTTCTCCTACGAGCAGTACTTC. This codes for CASPSMTGGGVFSYEQYF.

The chain has TRBV19 and TRBJ1-2; 7 positions match TRBD1. This CDR3 is 13 amino acids long. CDR1 is LNHDA, CDR2 SQIVND, per germline (reference sequence). After removal of 5 bases from V and 4 bases from J, the junction contained 4 bases not matched to a gene. CDR3: CASSSGGRYGYTF. CDR3 DNA: TGTGCCAGTAGTTCAGGGGGTCGCTATGGCTACACCTTC.

The chain couples TRBV18 to TRBJ1-5; D unclear. From germline, CDR1 is KGHSH and CDR2 LQKENI. Deletions cut 1 base from V and 1 base from J, with 17 bases between. This CDR3 comprises 18 residues. DNA for the CDR3: TGTGCCAGCTCACCACTACCGATTGGAGATTGGAGCAATCAGCCCCAGCATTTT. It is translated as CASSPLPIGDWSNQPQHF.

The V gene is TRBV7-2, the J gene TRBJ2-3; TRBD2 agrees at 10 bases. This CDR3 has 18 amino acids. In germline, CDR1 is SGHTA, CDR2 FQGNSA. V trimming: 8 bases; J trimming: 0 bases; junction bases outside the gene matches: 14. The CDR3 reads CASSQPSGGVTSTDTQYF. CDR3 in DNA: TGTGCCAGCTCCCAGCCTAGCGGGGGAGTTACTAGCACAGATACGCAGTATTTT. Filled out from reference TRBV7-2 and TRBJ2-3, the complete variable domain reads GAGVSQSPSNKVTEKGKDVELRCDPISGHTALYWYRQSLGQGLEFLIYFQGNSAPDKSGLPSDRFSAERTGGSVSTLTIQRTQQEDSAVYLCASSQPSGGVTSTDTQYFGPGTRLTVL.

The chain joins TRBV7-2 to TRBJ2-5, with TRBD2 as a possible D gene (6 bases). Germline CDR1 reads SGHTA; CDR2 reads FQGNSA. The CDR3 length is 15 residues. V lost 0 bases and J 4 bases, leaving 12 bases between the germline ends. CDR3 in DNA: TGTGCCAGCAGCTTAGCGCGAGGGCGGGGAGAGACCCAGTACTTC. Encoded protein: CASSLARGRGETQYF.

The chain recombines TRBV25-1 with TRBJ1-3; no reliable D call. The CDR3 sequence is 15 residues long. V lost 5 bases and J lost 0, with 11 bases in between. Germline CDR1 and CDR2: MGHDK and SYGVNS. CDR3 coding DNA: TGTGCCAGCAGTCCTTACATTGGCTCTGGAAACACCATATATTTT. It encodes CASSPYIGSGNTIYF.

The chain combines TRBV18 with TRBJ2-1; 10 bases align to TRBD1. Germline values: CDR1 KGHSH, CDR2 LQKENI. Trimming at V came to 4 bases and at J to 8 bases, leaving 2 bases not matched to a gene. This CDR3 has 13 residues. In DNA, the CDR3 is TGTGCCAGCTCACGGGGGACAGGGGATGAGCAGTTCTTC. Translated, it gives CASSRGTGDEQFF. Complete variable domain (other parts from reference TRBV18 and TRBJ2-1): NAGVMQNPRHLVRRRGQEARLRCSPMKGHSHVYWYRQLPEEGLKFMVYLQKENIIDESGMPKERFSAEFPKEGPSILRIQQVVRGDSAAYFCASSRGTGDEQFFGPGTRLTVL.

Comments on this clone: The sample contains more than one DNA sequence encoding this CDR3. V is TRBV25-1 and J is TRBJ2-1; 9 bases map to TRBD2. Germline V gene data show CDR1 as MGHDK and CDR2 as SYGVNS. Trimming removed 6 bases from V and 4 bases from J; junction bases left unmatched: 4. The CDR3 spans 14 residues. The CDR3: CASRRTSGYNEQFF. CDR3 coding DNA: TGTGCCAGCAGGCGAACTAGCGGGTACAATGAGCAGTTCTTC.

V and J are TRBV9 and TRBJ2-7; TRBD2 might be the D (5 bases). Deletions cut 0 bases from V and 0 bases from J, with 7 bases between. The CDR3 extends over 14 amino acids. Germline loops: CDR1 SGDLS, CDR2 YYNGEE. The chain's CDR3 is CASSVEGSSYEQYF. The CDR3 nucleotides are TGTGCCAGCAGCGTAGAAGGGAGCTCCTACGAGCAGTACTTC.

The V and J genes are TRBV5-1 and TRBJ2-4; the D gene is possibly TRBD2 (5 bases). This CDR3 has 14 amino acids. The ends were cut back, 0 bases at V and 8 bases at J, with 12 bases in the middle. The germline V gene has CDR1 SGHRS and CDR2 YFSETQ. Written as DNA, the CDR3 is TGCGCCAGCAGCTTGGCCAAGCGGACGGACATTCAGTACTTC. Its translation is CASSLAKRTDIQYF.

V and J are TRBV18 and TRBJ2-7, with 9 bases aligning to TRBD1. Germline V lookup: CDR1 KGHSH, CDR2 LQKENI. V trimming: 2 bases; J trimming: 6 bases; junction bases outside the gene matches: 5. This CDR3 has 14 residues. The DNA for the CDR3 is TGTGCCAGCTCACCAGGGACAGGGCCCCTCGAGCAGTACTTC. Amino acid sequence: CASSPGTGPLEQYF.

The V call is TRBV19, the J call TRBJ1-1; D might be TRBD1 (6 bases). The CDR3 contains 16 residues. In germline, CDR1 is LNHDA, CDR2 SQIVND (reference sequence). V shed 3 bases and J shed 0 bases, with 14 bases lying between them. The CDR3 DNA reads as TGTGCCAGTAGTATTCACGCCAGGGGCCTGAACACTGAAGCTTTCTTT. Encoded protein: CASSIHARGLNTEAFF.

V and J are TRBV19 and TRBJ2-2; D is ambiguous. The CDR3 loop spans 15 amino acids. CDR1 is LNHDA, CDR2 SQIVND, per germline (reference sequence). With 6 bases removed from V and 5 bases from J, the gap between germline ends came to 16 bases. The CDR3 DNA reads as TGTGCCAGTAGGGCCCAGGATCTTGAAACCGGGGAGCTGTTTTTT. This encodes CASRAQDLETGELFF.